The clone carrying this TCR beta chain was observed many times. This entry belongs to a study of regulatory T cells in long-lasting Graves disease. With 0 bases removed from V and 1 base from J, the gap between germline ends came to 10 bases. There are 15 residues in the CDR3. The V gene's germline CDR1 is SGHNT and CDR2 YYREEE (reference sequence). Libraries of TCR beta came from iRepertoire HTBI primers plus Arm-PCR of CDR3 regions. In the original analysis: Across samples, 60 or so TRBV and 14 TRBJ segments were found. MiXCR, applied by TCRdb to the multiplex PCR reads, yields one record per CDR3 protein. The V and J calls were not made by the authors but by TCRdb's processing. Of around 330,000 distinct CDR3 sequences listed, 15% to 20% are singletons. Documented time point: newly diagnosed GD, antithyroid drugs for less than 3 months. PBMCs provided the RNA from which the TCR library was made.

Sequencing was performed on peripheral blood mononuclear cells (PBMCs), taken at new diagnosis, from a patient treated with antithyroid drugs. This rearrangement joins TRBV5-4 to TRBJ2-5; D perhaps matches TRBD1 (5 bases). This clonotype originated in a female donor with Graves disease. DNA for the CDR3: TGTGCCAGCAGCTTGGGGGGCCTATTCCAAGAGACCCAGTACTTC. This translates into CASSLGGLFQETQYF.